This TCR beta chain was sequenced for a study of blood T cells in healthy people across ages. Study-wide findings and caveats: TCR beta diversity per million T cells fell roughly linearly with age. Nothing was known about donor CMV status, and this possibly confounded expanded clonotype changes.

Primed by a sample-barcoded 5' primer and a J-beta primer mix, a second PCR proceeded for about 7 to 11 cycles. Using its own MiXCR run on the 5' RACE reads, TCRdb lists one record per CDR3 protein. Among about 1.6 million distinct CDR3 sequences, approximately 32% were seen once, and the ten largest hold over 9%. Points on this clonotype: Its target is unknown.

Germline assignment: CDR1 SNHLY and CDR2 FYNNEI. The CDR3 has 16 amino acids. Trimming removed 1 base from V and 7 bases from J, with 14 bases in between. Each sample yielded at least 6 micrograms of PBMC total RNA. The chain has TRBV2 and TRBJ1-6; possible D gene TRBD1, 5 bases. The specimen sequenced was blood. The TCR comes from a woman younger than 45 in good health. CDR3: CASSEVGGAGNSPLHF. In DNA form, the CDR3 reads TGTGCCAGCAGTGAAGTCGGAGGGGCCGGGAATTCACCCCTCCACTTT.